One sample yielded the 22 T cell receptor beta chains listed below, sequenced in a study of T cell responses to AZD1222 COVID-19 vaccine. Sequencing was performed with immunoSEQ multiplex PCR; in TCRdb, only in-frame clones are kept and a portion is missing. The sample has around 130,000 clones, approximately 92% seen once. Sequences were derived from peripheral blood, sampled 28 days after the second AZD1222 dose. The source of these receptors is an adult who received the AZD1222 COVID-19 vaccine.

The chain recombines TRBV7-9 with TRBJ2-7, with 7 bases identical to TRBD2. In germline, CDR1 is SEHNR, CDR2 FQNEAQ (reference sequence). Unmatched junction bases numbered 9, after V lost 5 bases and J lost 5 bases. The CDR3 length is 14 residues. The CDR3 region has the DNA TGTGCCAGCAGCCACCGGGCGGGAGCCGACGAGCAGTACTTC. Translating gives CASSHRAGADEQYF.

The sample holds one count of this clone. In DNA form, the CDR3 reads TGCGCCAGCAGCTTCGCAGGGGGGAGCAATCAGCCCCAGCATTTT. Its protein product is CASSFAGGSNQPQHF. This chain links TRBV5-1 with TRBJ1-5, with TRBD1 identical over 7 bases. The germline gives CDR1 SGHRS, CDR2 YFSETQ. The trim removed 2 bases at V and 1 base at J, leaving 3 bases unmatched. This CDR3 region has 15 residues.

The rearrangement links TRBV12-3 or TRBV12-4 to TRBJ1-1; the match to TRBD1 covers 10 bases. This CDR3 has 12 residues. With 6 bases clipped from V and 11 bases from J, the junction kept 6 bases outside the gene matches. This CDR3 reads CASRRTGGSAFF. The DNA for the CDR3 is TGTGCCAGCAGGAGGACAGGGGGTTCGGCTTTCTTT.

The gene calls are TRBV5-1 and TRBJ2-1, with 7 nucleotides matching TRBD2. V was clipped by 3 bases and J by 6 bases; unmatched bases: 6. The V gene's germline CDR1 is SGHRS and CDR2 YFSETQ. The CDR3 runs 14 residues. CDR3 sequence (DNA): TGCGCCAGCAGCTCCCCGGCGGGGGTCAATGAGCAGTTCTTC. This encodes CASSSPAGVNEQFF.

This chain links TRBV5-6 with TRBJ1-5, with D hard to call. V was cut by 2 bases and J by 0 bases, with 3 bases left in between. CDR1 and CDR2 (germline): SGHDT, YYEEEE. This CDR3 contains 13 residues. This chain's CDR3 is CASSLGSNQPQHF. In DNA, the CDR3 is TGTGCCAGCAGCTTAGGTAGCAATCAGCCCCAGCATTTT.

This CDR3 reads CASSYFDTNQPQHF. In DNA, the CDR3 is TGTGCCAGCAGTTACTTCGACACCAATCAGCCCCAGCATTTT. The V and J genes are TRBV6-2 or TRBV6-3 and TRBJ1-5; D is uncertain. The length of the CDR3 is 14 residues. Germline V lookup: CDR1 MNHEY, CDR2 SVGEGT. Trimming took 1 base from V and 3 from J, leaving 7 bases between them.

The chain uses TRBV27 and TRBJ2-5, with 9 bases that match TRBD2. J was trimmed by 4 bases and V by 7 bases; bases with no gene match: 16. Germline V gives CDR1 MNHEY, CDR2 SMNVEV (reference sequence). There are 17 residues in the CDR3. CDR3 DNA sequence: TGTGCCAGCACTCCGACTAGCGGCCTCCAAAGTAGAGAGACCCAGTACTTC. Protein product: CASTPTSGLQSRETQYF.

The rearrangement uses TRBV19 and TRBJ2-7; D not resolved. Between the trimmed V and J ends, which lost 10 bases and 5 bases, there was a span of 12 bases. This CDR3 region has 11 residues. In germline, CDR1 is LNHDA, CDR2 SQIVND (reference sequence). In DNA form, the CDR3 reads TGTGCCACCTCCAGATGGGACGAGCAGTACTTC. The encoded protein is CATSRWDEQYF.

V is TRBV6-5 and J is TRBJ2-5; a weak D match, TRBD2 (5 bases). Looked up from germline, CDR1 is MNHEY and CDR2 is SVGAGI. V lost 7 bases, J lost 0 bases, and 15 bases lay in between. The CDR3 contains 15 residues. The CDR3 region is CASNPRSGYQETQYF. CDR3 nucleotides: TGTGCCAGCAACCCACGGTCGGGGTACCAAGAGACCCAGTACTTC.

V usage is TRBV23-1 and J usage is TRBJ2-7; the D call may be TRBD1 or TRBD2 (5 bases each). TRBV23-1 belongs to the ORF category, with a function that is uncertain. Trimming pared 4 bases from V and 4 bases from J, leaving 23 bases between. CDR3 length: 17 amino acids. CDR3 sequence: CASSLISGRRSGYEQYF. The DNA of the CDR3 is TGCGCCAGCAGTCTAATATCGGGACGGAGGTCCGGGTACGAGCAGTACTTC.

The CDR3 protein is CAWSAGVDEKLFF. CDR3 DNA: TGTGCCTGGAGTGCGGGGGTGGATGAAAAACTGTTTTTT. The chain carries TRBV30 and TRBJ1-4, with a weak D call TRBD1 (5 bases). The ends were cut back, 1 base at V and 6 bases at J, with 9 bases in the middle. Per the germline V gene, CDR1 is GTSNPN and CDR2 is SVGIG (reference sequence). The CDR3 is 13 amino acids.

The J gene is TRBJ2-1, the V gene TRBV7-3, with D perhaps matching TRBD2 (6 bases). Trimming pared 1 base from V and 4 bases from J, leaving 11 bases between. Germline V gene sequence: CDR1 SGHTA, CDR2 FQGTGA. This CDR3 is built from 15 residues. DNA for the CDR3: TGTGCCAGCAGCTTAATGGCTAGCGCTTACAATGAGCAGTTCTTC. Residues: CASSLMASAYNEQFF. The whole variable domain, filled in from reference TRBV7-3 and TRBJ2-1, reads GAGVSQTPSNKVTEKGKYVELRCDPISGHTALYWYRQSLGQGPEFLIYFQGTGAADDSGLPNDRFFAVRPEGSVSTLKIQRTERGDSAVYLCASSLMASAYNEQFFGPGTRLTVL.

The chain employs TRBV9 and TRBJ1-4; 8 nucleotides line up with TRBD1. Per germline, CDR1 SGDLS and CDR2 YYNGEE. The CDR3 runs to 17 residues. Trimming at V came to 4 bases and at J to 8 bases, leaving 16 bases not matched to a gene. The CDR3 bases are TGTGCCAGCAGCCCCCATTCCGACAGGGGTCGTAGCGAAAAACTGTTTTTT. Protein product: CASSPHSDRGRSEKLFF.

The chain recombines TRBV27 with TRBJ1-5; D not resolved. V lost 5 bases to trimming and J lost 7 bases, with 12 bases between them. The germline CDR1 and CDR2 sequences are MNHEY and SMNVEV (reference sequence). The CDR3 loop spans 13 amino acids. Here the CDR3 DNA reads TGTGCCAGCAGTCCCGAGCGGGAGCAGCCCCAGCATTTT. Translating gives CASSPEREQPQHF.

DNA of the CDR3: TGTGCCAGCAGTTGGGGAGGCGACAATGAGCAGTTCTTC. Amino acids: CASSWGGDNEQFF. The chain couples TRBV6-5 to TRBJ2-1, with D perhaps TRBD2 (6 bases). The V and J ends lost 4 bases and 5 bases respectively, with 9 bases between them. Looked up from germline, CDR1 is MNHEY and CDR2 is SVGAGI. The CDR3 has 13 amino acids.

The chain employs TRBV2 and TRBJ1-3, with TRBD1 matching over 9 bases. Germline V CDR1 and CDR2: SNHLY, FYNNEI. The V gene end was trimmed by 5 bases and the J gene end by 0 bases; junction bases not matched to a gene: 5. This CDR3 region has 16 residues. CDR3 in DNA: TGTGCCAGCAGTATTGGGACAGGGCTCTCTGGAAACACCATATATTTT. It translates to CASSIGTGLSGNTIYF.

The CDR3 nucleotides are TGTGCCAGCAGCCAAGCCCCATACTGGACAGCTTACAATGAGCAGTTCTTC. Amino acids: CASSQAPYWTAYNEQFF. This chain links TRBV14 with TRBJ2-1; TRBD1 might be the D (6 bases). V dropped 1 base and J dropped 4 bases, with 17 bases sitting between them. Germline lookup yields CDR1 SGHDN and CDR2 FVKESK. The CDR3 is 17 residues long.

This sequence joins TRBV4-2 and TRBJ2-3; D ambiguous. This CDR3 has 14 amino acids. Germline CDR1 and CDR2: LGHNA and YNFKEQ. V was cut by 3 bases and J by 2 bases, with 9 bases left in between. The CDR3 here is CASSQKINTDTQYF. CDR3 DNA: TGTGCCAGCAGCCAGAAAATAAACACAGATACGCAGTATTTT.

The CDR3 sequence: CASSIPGQVNTEAFF. CDR3 nucleotides: TGTGCCAGCAGCATCCCGGGACAAGTGAACACTGAAGCTTTCTTT. The chain combines TRBV7-2 with TRBJ1-1, with D tentatively TRBD1 (6 bases). V gave up 5 bases and J gave up 0 bases, with 13 bases separating them. Germline V CDR1 and CDR2: SGHTA, FQGNSA. The CDR3 length is 15 residues.

The genes are TRBV7-2 and TRBJ1-3, with a tentative D call TRBD1 (6 bases). Germline V gives CDR1 SGHTA, CDR2 FQGNSA. Trimming removed 4 bases at V and 0 bases at J, with 22 bases between. The length of the CDR3 is 19 residues. CDR3 sequence: CASSSRRAGDAYSGNTIYF. CDR3 coding DNA: TGTGCCAGCAGCTCGCGACGGGCAGGGGACGCTTACTCTGGAAACACCATATATTTT.

The chain links TRBV6-2 or TRBV6-3 to TRBJ1-1, with D unclear. CDR1 MNHEY and CDR2 SVGEGT come from the germline V gene. This CDR3 contains 14 residues. Trimming took 3 bases from V and 0 from J, leaving 8 bases between them. The CDR3 nucleotides are TGTGCCAGCAGTTATATCCCAATGAACACTGAAGCTTTCTTT. Translation: CASSYIPMNTEAFF.

The chain couples TRBV6-5 to TRBJ1-2, with D maybe TRBD1 (5 bases). Trimming cost V 5 bases and J 1 base, with 14 bases left between them. CDR3 length equals 15 residues. From germline, CDR1 is MNHEY and CDR2 SVGAGI. The CDR3 DNA follows: TGTGCCAGCAGTACCGGGACGGGCCATAACTATGGCTACACCTTC. It codes for CASSTGTGHNYGYTF.